This T cell receptor beta chain was recorded in a study of regulatory T cells in long-lasting Graves disease. CDR3-region Arm-PCR and iRepertoire HTBI primers produced the TCR beta libraries. One entry per CDR3 protein, called by TCRdb with MiXCR from the multiplex PCR reads. The sample consists of 450,000 to 700,000 distinct CDR3 sequences, 13% of them appearing once. Study-wide findings and caveats: Persistent disease was characterized by preferential usage of TRBV28, TRBJ1-2 and TRBJ2-5. Whereas 900 to 1,000 public clonotypes were shared by new patients, persistent patients shared more, at some 2,500.

This CDR3 contains 18 residues. With 6 bases removed from V and 11 bases from J, the gap between germline ends came to 34 bases. A few counts support this clonotype. Antigen unknown. As to time point: newly diagnosed GD, antithyroid drugs for less than 3 months. The TCR library was made from RNA that had been extracted from PBMCs in TRIzol. This sample was shared with a second study, whose subject was T cells in Graves' hyperthyroidism and ophthalmopathy. As reported in that work: Used for diagnoses were clinical symptoms, serum thyroxine and TRAb, thyroid ultrasound and orbital computed tomography. First-round RT-PCR with HTBI primers amplified the TCR CDR3 region.

This sample comprised peripheral blood mononuclear cells (PBMCs), obtained at new diagnosis, from a patient treated with antithyroid drugs. The chain employs TRBV12-3 or TRBV12-4 and TRBJ1-2, with D tentatively TRBD1 (6 bases). The TCR sequence derives from a man aged 25-45 years with Graves disease. CDR3 residues: CASSNRYSGDIVPNRYTF. The DNA of the CDR3 is TGTGCCAGCAGCAACCGGTATTCGGGGGACATCGTACCAAACCGGTACACCTTC.